This T cell receptor (beta chain) was identified in a study of OX40 agonist ivuxolimab in advanced cancers. CDR1 is MDHEN, CDR2 SYDVKM, per germline. V dropped 5 bases and J dropped 0 bases, with 11 bases sitting between them. The CDR3 has 15 residues. The method was immunoSEQ multiplex PCR; TCRdb's version includes in-frame clones alone and lacks a portion of them. The top ten hold roughly 0.76% of the sample, which has about 77,000 clones, around four fifths seen once. The chain employs TRBV28 and TRBJ1-5; no definite D call. This sequence originates from an adult with an advanced solid tumor such as melanoma, head and neck, liver or kidney cancer. The source material was CD4+ or CD8+ T cells sorted from blood, sampled in a trial of the OX40 agonist ivuxolimab. Here the CDR3 DNA reads TGTGCCAGCAGTGGCAGATATTATAGCAATCAGCCCCAGCATTTT. It translates to CASSGRYYSNQPQHF. The variable domain in full, completed from reference TRBV28 and TRBJ1-5, reads DVKVTQSSRYLVKRTGEKVFLECVQDMDHENMFWYRQDPGLGLRLIYFSYDVKMKEKGDIPEGYSVSREKKERFSLILESASTNQTSMYLCASSGRYYSNQPQHFGDGTRLSIL.